This note documents a single T cell receptor (beta chain) sequence. Antigen specificity is unknown. Profiled with immunoSEQ multiplex PCR; TCRdb holds only in-frame clones, not every one. The sample includes over 60,000 clones, around 80% seen only once; the top ten take about 0.64%. The sample originates from a study of T cell clones after liver transplantation. For the study at large: Post-transplant blood was tracked for graft-donor-reactive T cell clones identified in a pre-transplant mixed lymphocyte reaction. Draws occurred before transplant, before withdrawal, and after complete or failed withdrawal. Broader study findings: Migration into the graft, not deletion, may explain lost graft donor-reactive T cells. In most of the 8 subjects, circulating graft-donor-reactive CD4 TCRbeta sequences fell significantly after transplant.

Trimming shortened V by 7 bases and J by 3 bases, and 13 bases separated the two germline ends. Germline loops: CDR1 SGDLS, CDR2 YYNGEE. This CDR3 is 14 amino acids long. The genes are TRBV9 and TRBJ2-2; perhaps TRBD1 as D (5 bases). The source is a human donor who received a liver transplant. The sequences come from CD4+ T cells from blood, collected before liver transplant. CDR3 sequence: CASRLRADTGELFF. The CDR3 nucleotides are TGTGCCAGCCGACTCAGGGCGGACACCGGGGAGCTGTTTTTT.